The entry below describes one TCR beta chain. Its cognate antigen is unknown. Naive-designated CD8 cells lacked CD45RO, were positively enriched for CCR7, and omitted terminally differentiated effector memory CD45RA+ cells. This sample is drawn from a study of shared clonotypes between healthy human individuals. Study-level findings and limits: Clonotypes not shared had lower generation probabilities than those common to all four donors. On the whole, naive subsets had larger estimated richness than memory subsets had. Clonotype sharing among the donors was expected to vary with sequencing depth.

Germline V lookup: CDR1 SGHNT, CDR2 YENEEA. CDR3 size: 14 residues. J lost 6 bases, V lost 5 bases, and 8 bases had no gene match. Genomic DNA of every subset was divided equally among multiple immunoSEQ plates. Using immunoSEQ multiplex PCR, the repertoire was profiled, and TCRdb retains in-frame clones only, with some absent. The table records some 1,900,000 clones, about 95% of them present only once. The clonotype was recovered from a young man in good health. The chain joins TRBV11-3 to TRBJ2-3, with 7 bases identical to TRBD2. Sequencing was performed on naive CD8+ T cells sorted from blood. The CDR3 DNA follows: TGTGCCAGCAGCCCGCGGGGGTGGTCCGATACGCAGTATTTT. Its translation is CASSPRGWSDTQYF.